One and the same sample provided the 5 T cell receptor beta chains below, sequenced in a study of blood T cell repertoires in COVID-19. Sequenced by immunoSEQ multiplex PCR; TCRdb stores in-frame clones only, minus some. The data contain about 240,000 clones, about four fifths of them singletons. The sample consisted of peripheral blood. The receptors stem from a woman older than 75 with acute or convalescent COVID-19.

The chain couples TRBV5-1 to TRBJ2-7; D is possibly TRBD1 (5 bases). Trimming took 1 base from V and 2 from J, leaving 10 bases between them. Per germline, CDR1 SGHRS and CDR2 YFSETQ. The CDR3 extends over 14 amino acids. CDR3 residues: CASSLQGVPYEQYF. The CDR3 DNA follows: TGCGCCAGCAGCTTGCAGGGCGTACCCTACGAGCAGTACTTC.

The chain is built from TRBV9 and TRBJ2-5; 12 positions agree with TRBD2. Germline CDR1 SGDLS, CDR2 YYNGEE. The V and J ends lost 0 bases and 2 bases, in that order; junction bases with no gene match: 2. This CDR3 is built from 16 residues. CDR3 region: CASSVAGLAGQETQYF. The CDR3, as DNA: TGTGCCAGCAGCGTAGCTGGACTAGCGGGGCAAGAGACCCAGTACTTC.

The chain recombines TRBV15 with TRBJ1-2; D is unresolved. This CDR3 contains 13 residues. Germline V CDR1 and CDR2: LNHNV, YYDKDF (reference sequence). V lost 0 bases, J lost 3 bases, and 5 bases lay in between. The CDR3 sequence is CATSRDTDYGYTF. For the CDR3, the DNA is TGTGCCACCAGCAGAGATACTGACTATGGCTACACCTTC.

The chain joins TRBV18 to TRBJ2-5, with 7 bases lining up with TRBD1. The CDR3 has 15 amino acids. The trim removed 0 bases at V and 4 bases at J, leaving 5 bases unmatched. Per germline, CDR1 KGHSH and CDR2 LQKENI. In DNA, the CDR3 is TGTGCCAGCTCACCACCGAAGGGGGCTGGAGAGACCCAGTACTTC. Amino acid sequence: CASSPPKGAGETQYF.

The rearrangement uses TRBV27 and TRBJ1-6, with D unclear. CDR3 length: 13 amino acids. Germline V CDR1 and CDR2: MNHEY, SMNVEV (reference sequence). V dropped 3 bases and J dropped 8 bases, with 8 bases sitting between them. The CDR3 DNA reads as TGTGCCAGCAGTTTGAGAAAAGATTCACCCCTCCACTTT. This translates into CASSLRKDSPLHF.